This T cell receptor (beta chain) was sequenced in a study of T cell responses to AZD1222 COVID-19 vaccine. V lost 4 bases and J 3 bases, leaving 12 bases between the germline ends. This CDR3 is built from 13 residues. CDR1 and CDR2 from the germline V gene are GTSNPN and SVGIG (reference sequence). Produced via immunoSEQ multiplex PCR; TCRdb's table is partial and in-frame only. The sample lists over 95,000 clones; approximately 84% were seen once. The receptor was derived from an adult who received the AZD1222 COVID-19 vaccine. The sample in question was peripheral blood, obtained 28 days after the second AZD1222 dose. V gene TRBV30 combines with J gene TRBJ1-1, with D unresolved. CDR3 loop: CAWKPNWDTEAFF. Here the CDR3 DNA reads TGTGCCTGGAAGCCCAATTGGGACACTGAAGCTTTCTTT. The whole variable domain, filled in from reference TRBV30 and TRBJ1-1, reads SQTIHQWPATLVQPVGSPLSLECTVEGTSNPNLYWYRQAAGRGLQLLFYSVGIGQISSEVPQNLSASRPQDRQFILSSKKLLLSDSGFYLCAWKPNWDTEAFFGQGTRLTVV.